This T cell receptor beta chain appears in the sequencing data of a study of shared clonotypes between healthy human individuals. Overall study findings and caveats: The generation probabilities recorded for non-shared clonotypes fell below those of clonotypes shared by all four donors.

CDR3 size: 12 residues. Germline V gene data show CDR1 as SSHAT and CDR2 as FNYEAQ (reference sequence). V was clipped by 4 bases and J by 9 bases, with 10 bases between them. The table came from immunoSEQ multiplex PCR; TCRdb's copy has only in-frame clones and leaves some out. The table records approximately 2,000,000 clones, roughly 92% of them present only once. Donors comprised healthy HIV-negative adults lacking recent acute infections or vaccinations. Details on this clone: The antigen remains undetermined.

The chain uses TRBV7-7 and TRBJ2-1; D unresolved. Sequencing was done on a sample of naive CD4+ T cells from PBMCs. The subset: CD45RA+ positively selected. The sequence derives from a man younger than 35 in good health. Some clones in this sample may be carry-over from other donors' samples. The CDR3 region has the DNA TGTGCCAGCAGCTCGACGGGTAGTGAGCAGTTCTTC. Translating it yields CASSSTGSEQFF.